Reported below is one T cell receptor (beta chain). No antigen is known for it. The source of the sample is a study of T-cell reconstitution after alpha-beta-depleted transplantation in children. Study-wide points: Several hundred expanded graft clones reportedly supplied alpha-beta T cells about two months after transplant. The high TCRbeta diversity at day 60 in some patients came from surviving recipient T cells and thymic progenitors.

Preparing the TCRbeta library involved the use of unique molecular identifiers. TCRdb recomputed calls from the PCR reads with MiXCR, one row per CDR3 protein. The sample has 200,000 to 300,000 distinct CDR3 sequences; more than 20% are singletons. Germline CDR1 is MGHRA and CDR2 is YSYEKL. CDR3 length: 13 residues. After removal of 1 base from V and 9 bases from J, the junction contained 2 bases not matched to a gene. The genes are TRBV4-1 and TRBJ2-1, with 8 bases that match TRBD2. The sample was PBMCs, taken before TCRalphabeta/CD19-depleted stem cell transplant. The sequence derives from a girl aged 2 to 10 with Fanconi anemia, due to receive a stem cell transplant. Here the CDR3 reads CASSQATSGEQFF. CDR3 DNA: TGCGCCAGCAGCCAAGCAACTAGCGGTGAGCAGTTCTTC.